This T cell receptor beta chain was captured by sequencing in a study of early T cells in non-severe SARS-CoV-2 infection. The germline gives CDR1 SGHAT, CDR2 FQNNGV. The CDR3 length is 13 residues. V was cut by 0 bases and J by 5 bases, with 5 bases left in between. TCRdb fed the 5' RACE reads into MiXCR, producing one record per CDR3 protein. Of approximately 48,000 distinct CDR3 sequences in the sample, about a tenth were seen once. The sample taken for sequencing was whole blood. The chain recombines TRBV11-2 with TRBJ1-5; D remains unclear. The source of this sequence is an adult who was a healthcare worker with PCR-confirmed SARS-CoV-2 infection or an uninfected control (not recorded which). CDR3 amino acids: CASSLDLHQPQHF. In DNA form, the CDR3 reads TGTGCCAGCAGCTTAGATCTCCATCAGCCCCAGCATTTT.